Below are 4 T cell receptor beta chains sequenced from a single sample in a study of blood T cell repertoires in COVID-19. The data were produced by immunoSEQ multiplex PCR, yet TCRdb's version contains in-frame clones alone and is incomplete. The sample holds about 190,000 clones, roughly 86% seen once. The sample consisted of peripheral blood. The source of these receptors is an older woman with active or convalescent COVID-19.

The V call is TRBV19, the J call TRBJ1-5, with 7 bases that match TRBD1. The CDR3 loop spans 16 amino acids. With V trimmed by 3 bases and J by 2 bases, 7 bases remained unmatched. The germline V gene encodes CDR1 LNHDA and CDR2 SQIVND (reference sequence). This CDR3 is CASSIRQGVGNQPQHF. The CDR3 region has the DNA TGTGCCAGTAGTATTAGACAGGGCGTCGGCAATCAGCCCCAGCATTTT.

V usage is TRBV3-1 (or the pseudogene TRBV3-2) and J usage is TRBJ2-1; 7 bases line up with TRBD2. V dropped 4 bases and J dropped 1; count of bases not matched to a gene: 7. The CDR3 length is 16 residues. Per the germline V gene, CDR1 is LGHDT and CDR2 is YNNKEL (reference sequence). The CDR3 region has the DNA TGTGCCAGCAGCCCGGAGCGGGAATCTTCCTACAATGAGCAGTTCTTC. This translates into CASSPERESSYNEQFF.

The chain recombines TRBV5-1 with TRBJ2-5; no clear D gene. Germline CDR1 SGHRS, CDR2 YFSETQ. Trimming removed 0 bases at V and 2 bases at J, with 11 bases between. This CDR3 region has 15 residues. CDR3 in DNA: TGCGCCAGCAGCTTGGCTGTTGGAGAGCAAGAGACCCAGTACTTC. Amino acids: CASSLAVGEQETQYF.

This chain links TRBV10-3 with TRBJ2-7, with TRBD2 identical over 8 bases. J gave up 2 bases and V 2 bases, and 5 bases lay outside the gene matches. The germline gives CDR1 ENHRY, CDR2 SYGVKD. This CDR3 spans 15 amino acids. CDR3 loop: CAISEVGTRPYEQYF. CDR3 coding DNA: TGTGCCATCAGTGAGGTCGGGACTAGACCCTACGAGCAGTACTTC.